Sequencing of this T cell receptor (beta chain) was carried out in a study of T cell changes during pregnancy in multiple sclerosis (dated by TCRdb to about 2019). Turning to the overall study: In women with multiple sclerosis, the researchers looked at how the T cell repertoire shifted as pregnancy progressed.

As concerns this clone: It lacks a known antigen. Within one base of it there is no much larger clone, and no base qualities were kept. Different DNA sequences within this sample yield the same CDR3.

Receptor libraries were prepared by the immunoSEQ multiplex PCR assay. As stored in TCRdb, this immuneACCESS dataset retains in-frame rearrangements with V and J assigned. A fraction of the clones does not appear; measured against another copy, unresolved V genes explain less than half of the discrepancy, and the remainder lacks a known reason. This sample holds about 50,000 clones; about 90% were observed only once. 0.35% to 0.45% of the sample is in the top ten clones. Trimming takes 2 bases from V and 3 bases from J, and the germline ends sit 13 bases apart. Spanning cysteine to phenylalanine, the CDR3 consists of 15 amino acids. The only DNA kept is the CDR3, 45 bases in frame from the first base. CDR1 and CDR2 were assigned from the germline V gene as SGHRS and YFSETQ.

This TCR was sampled from a female donor with multiple sclerosis, enrolled in a pregnancy study. Here the sequenced sample was CD4+ T cells from peripheral blood mononuclear cells, taken after pregnancy. In this chain, TRBV5-1 is recombined with TRBJ2-3; the D gene is perhaps TRBD2, from 5 matching bases. The bases read TGCGCCAGCAGCTTACGGGGAATTGGTACAGATACGCAGTATTTT. Translation gives CASSLRGIGTDTQYF.